These 18 T cell receptor beta chains came from one sample sequenced in a study of tumor-infiltrating lymphocytes in primary liver carcinoma. Germline DNA was also extracted, with blood RNA taken from unsorted whole blood. TCR beta cDNA was reverse-transcribed from roughly 520 ng of total RNA. The reaction used a constant-region primer and ProtoScript II reverse transcriptase. Slightly modified ARM-PCR, run as three nested multiplex PCR rounds, produced the TCR beta libraries. Forward primers for TRBV1-TRBV30 and a C-beta reverse primer served the first two PCR rounds, at about 10 cycles each. MiXCR was run by TCRdb on the multiplex PCR reads, yielding one entry per CDR3 protein. The table includes approximately 340,000 distinct CDR3 sequences, about 61% detected once. The sample consisted of peripheral blood. These receptor sequences come from a middle-aged man with primary liver carcinoma and hepatitis B virus infection.

About this clonotype itself: This may stem from a read error, because a much larger clone lies one nucleotide away. The chain has TRBV5-4 and TRBJ2-1, with TRBD1 matching over 7 bases. Germline CDR1 and CDR2: SGHNT and YYREEE (reference sequence). The length of the CDR3 is 15 residues. CDR3 sequence reads: CTSSLQGFGDNEQFF. CDR3 bases: TGTACCAGCAGCTTACAGGGGTTCGGAGACAATGAGCAGTTCTTC.

Note on this clonotype: This may be a read error, as it is one base from a much larger clone. This sequence joins TRBV6-6 and TRBJ2-2; either TRBD1 or TRBD2 may fit D (5 bases each). Trimming pared 8 bases from V and 1 base from J, leaving 11 bases between. The CDR3 totals 14 residues. CDR1 and CDR2 (germline): MNHNY, SVGAGI (reference sequence). DNA of the CDR3: TGTGCCAGCTGGGGGAGAATGAACACCGGGGAGCTGTTTTTT. This codes for CASWGRMNTGELFF.

In its sample, this clonotype was seen many times. The CDR3 DNA reads TGCGCCAGCAGCGGGTCAACTAATGAAAAACTGTTTTTT. Its protein is CASSGSTNEKLFF. J is TRBJ1-4 and V is TRBV4-1; no definite D call. The V and J ends lost 5 bases and 0 bases respectively, with 4 bases between them. The CDR3 runs to 13 residues. Germline lookup yields CDR1 MGHRA and CDR2 YSYEKL.

As concerns this clonotype: This clone may be a read error of a much larger clone one base away. The missing conserved phenylalanine or tryptophan at the end of this CDR3 makes a read error likely. This chain uses TRBV4-2 with TRBJ2-1; D gene uncertain. The CDR3 spans 15 residues. Trimming left V 1 base short and J 0 bases short, with 7 bases between. Germline V gene sequence: CDR1 LGHNA, CDR2 YNFKEQ. CDR3 bases: TGTGCCAGCAGCCAAGGTACCAGCTCCTACAATGAGCAGTTCCTC. The encoded protein is CASSQGTSSYNEQFL.

The V and J genes are TRBV7-9 and TRBJ2-1; TRBD2 matches at 14 bases. Germline V gene lookup returns CDR1 SEHNR and CDR2 FQNEAQ (reference sequence). The V segment lost 2 bases and the J segment 14 bases; nucleotides outside the gene matches: 11. This CDR3 spans 16 amino acids. CDR3 DNA sequence: TGTGCCAGCAGCTTACCTACGACTAGCGGGAGGGACACCGAGTTCTTC. It translates to CASSLPTTSGRDTEFF.

This chain uses TRBV6-6 with TRBJ2-3; tentatively, D is TRBD2 (6 bases). The CDR3 loop spans 12 amino acids. Between the trimmed V and J ends, which lost 9 bases and 3 bases, there was a span of 10 bases. The germline V gene encodes CDR1 MNHNY and CDR2 SVGAGI (reference sequence). CDR3 region: CASTGVTDTQYF. CDR3 nucleotide sequence: TGTGCCAGTACGGGAGTGACAGATACGCAGTATTTT.

In regard to this clonotype: One junction end does not reproduce the germline sequence, and a read error may be involved. The rearrangement uses TRBV12-5 and TRBJ2-1; D possibly uses TRBD1 or TRBD2 (5 bases each). Germline CDR1 reads LGHNT; CDR2 reads FRNRAP. CDR3 length equals 14 residues. The CDR3 region has the DNA TGTTCTAGTGGTTTAACTAGGGGCTACAATGAGCAGTTCTTC. It translates to CSSGLTRGYNEQFF.

A remark on this clonotype: A junction end diverges from the germline sequence, so it may reflect a read error. The chain recombines TRBV6-1 with TRBJ2-7; D ambiguous. The CDR3 contains 13 residues. Germline assignment: CDR1 MNHNS and CDR2 SASEGT. Here the CDR3 reads CASSEFGFYEQYF. DNA of the CDR3: TGTGCCAGCAGTGAATTTGGTTTCTACGAGCAGTACTTT.

The sample holds a few counts of this clonotype. J is TRBJ2-2 and V is TRBV29-1; 7 bases are a match to TRBD1. CDR1 is SQVTM, CDR2 ANQGSEA, per germline. The CDR3 has 13 amino acids. V lost 6 bases to trimming and J lost 6 bases; unmatched junction nucleotides: 7. The CDR3 spells CSVGTDNAGELFF. The CDR3 DNA sequence: TGCAGCGTCGGGACAGACAACGCCGGGGAGCTGTTTTTT.

This clonotype was seen many times. The chain recombines TRBV6-6 with TRBJ1-1, with D possibly matching TRBD1 (5 bases). V lost 7 bases to trimming and J lost 10 bases, with 19 bases between them. Germline CDR1 is MNHNY and CDR2 is SVGAGI (reference sequence). This CDR3 is 13 amino acids long. CDR3 in amino acids: CASTGGAGLGAFF. The CDR3 nucleotides are TGTGCCAGCACTGGCGGGGCCGGGCTGGGAGCTTTCTTT.

For this clonotype: Since a much larger clone is just one base distant, this may be a read error. Here the CDR3 reads CAWSHSLGTYTGELFF. The CDR3 DNA reads as TGTGCCTGGAGCCACTCTCTCGGGACATACACCGGGGAGCTGTTTTTT. The chain has TRBV30 and TRBJ2-2; D perhaps matches TRBD1 (6 bases). Per germline, CDR1 GTSNPN and CDR2 SVGIG (reference sequence). The CDR3 is 16 residues long. V shed 3 bases and J shed 3 bases, with 17 bases lying between them.

About this clonotype itself: Possible read error: a much larger clone is one base away. The chain links TRBV6-1 to TRBJ2-7; no clear D gene. V was shortened by 2 bases and J by 5 bases, with 16 bases between the two germline ends. The CDR3 spans 15 residues. Germline loops: CDR1 MNHNS, CDR2 SASEGT. The CDR3: CASSESASSFHEQYF. CDR3 in DNA: TGTGCCAGCAGTGAATCGGCTTCCTCCTTCCACGAGCAGTACTTC.

This clonotype was picked up a small number of times. The CDR3 loop is CSVAGIARTYEQYF. The DNA for the CDR3 is TGCAGCGTGGCTGGGATAGCGAGAACCTACGAGCAGTACTTC. The V gene is TRBV29-1, the J gene TRBJ2-7, with D possibly being TRBD2 (5 bases). The V gene lost 6 bases and the J gene lost 2 bases, with 17 bases spanning the gap. This CDR3 has 14 residues. CDR1 and CDR2 from the germline V gene are SQVTM and ANQGSEA.

This clonotype was counted only a few times. The CDR3 region has the DNA TGTGCCAGCAGTTACTCAGCCTTAGCGGGGAGACAGGGGCACAGTTCACCCCTCCACTTT. Its translation is CASSYSALAGRQGHSSPLHF. The rearrangement uses TRBV6-5 and TRBJ1-6; 8 nucleotides match TRBD1. CDR3 size: 20 residues. Germline V gives CDR1 MNHEY, CDR2 SVGAGI. Trimming cost V 0 bases and J 9 bases; bases outside gene matches: 19.

The V and J genes are TRBV6-2 or TRBV6-3 and TRBJ2-1; D not resolved. Germline assignment: CDR1 MNHEY and CDR2 SVGEGT. The CDR3 extends over 12 amino acids. V shed 5 bases and J shed 4 bases, with 6 bases lying between them. The CDR3 here is CASSKDYNEQFF. DNA of the CDR3: TGTGCCAGCAGTAAAGATTACAATGAGCAGTTCTTC.

Remarks on this clonotype: One end of the junction fails to match germline, which may point to a read error. V is TRBV5-1 and J is TRBJ2-5, with 8 nucleotides matching TRBD2. The germline V gene encodes CDR1 SGHRS and CDR2 YFSETQ. The CDR3 runs to 18 residues. The CDR3 DNA is TGCGCCAGCAGCTTGGATTCCAGCGGGAGTTATGTGGGGGAGACCCAGTGCTTC. Protein product: CASSLDSSGSYVGETQCF.

The chain is built from TRBV10-3 and TRBJ2-5; D unresolved. The V gene lost 6 bases and the J gene lost 9 bases, with 5 bases spanning the gap. Germline V gene sequence: CDR1 ENHRY, CDR2 SYGVKD. The CDR3 is 9 residues long. Here the CDR3 DNA reads TGTGCCATCAGAGGGCCCCAGTACTTC. Protein: CAIRGPQYF.

This clonotype occurred many times. The chain combines TRBV4-2 with TRBJ2-4; D might be TRBD1 or TRBD2, each matching 5 bases. Trimming took off 5 bases at V and 1 base at J, with 15 bases between the two ends. The CDR3 is made up of 16 amino acids. Germline V CDR1 and CDR2: LGHNA, YNFKEQ. The CDR3 loop reads CASSAPTGTAKNIQYF. CDR3 DNA: TGTGCCAGCAGCGCCCCGACGGGGACGGCCAAAAACATTCAGTACTTC.